This is a list of T cell receptor beta chains from one sample in a study of T cell repertoires in cytomegalovirus infection. TCRdb itself ran the reads through MiXCR, one entry per CDR3 protein. The table shows hundreds of thousands of distinct CDR3 sequences, with about 30% occurring only once. Their antigens remain unidentified. This sample comprised cultured PBMCs, obtained from culture after CMV antigen stimulation. These receptors all come from a human donor in good health (CMV status not recorded). Some clones in this sample may be carry-over from other donors' samples. Both conserved end residues are part of each CDR3. The D gene is left open where the match is weak. A clone size is listed for some rows: how often the clone was seen (once, few, many), or a class if it is expanded.

>TRBJ1-1|few|TRBV29-1|.
CSVSGDPNTEAFF
TGCAGCGTTTCCGGGGACCCGAACACTGAAGCTTTCTTT
>TRBJ2-3|few|TRBV7-2|TRBD1
CASSPPRQGPDTQYF
TGTGCCAGCAGCCCCCCGCGACAGGGGCCAGATACGCAGTATTTT
>TRBJ2-4|few|TRBV11-2|.
CASSSLAHVYIQYF
TGTGCCAGCAGCTCTCTAGCGCATGTTTACATTCAGTACTTC
>TRBJ2-7|.|TRBV2|.
CASLRRLVSPYSYEHYF
TGTGCCAGCCTTCGAAGACTAGTGTCCCCTTATTCCTACGAGCATTACTTC
>TRBJ2-1|few|TRBV27|TRBD2
CASSLVLLAGYNEQFF
TGTGCCAGCAGTTTAGTTCTACTAGCGGGATACAATGAGCAGTTCTTC
>TRBJ1-5|few|TRBV6-1|.
CASTWAPGDQPQHF
TGTGCCAGCACCTGGGCACCTGGGGATCAGCCCCAGCATTTT
>TRBJ2-7|few|TRBV7-2|TRBD1
CASREGQGKYEQYF
TGTGCCAGCAGAGAAGGACAGGGTAAATACGAGCAGTACTTC
>TRBJ1-4|.|TRBV19|.
CASSIGNEKLFF
TGTGCCAGTAGTATCGGTAATGAAAAACTGTTTTTT
>TRBJ2-7|.|TRBV7-3|.
CASSLQGGREQYF
TGTGCCAGCAGCTTACAGGGGGGCCGCGAGCAGTACTTC
>TRBJ2-5|.|TRBV4-2|TRBD2
CASSQSPGGETQYF
TGTGCCAGCAGCCAAAGTCCGGGGGGAGAGACCCAGTACTTC
>TRBJ2-1|.|TRBV7-2|TRBD1
CASSPLGQGVVNEQFF
TGTGCCAGCAGCCCCCTGGGACAGGGTGTGGTGAATGAGCAGTTCTTC
>TRBJ1-6|.|TRBV11-2|TRBD1
CASSSDRAALNSPLHF
TGTGCCAGCAGCTCCGACAGGGCCGCGTTAAATTCACCCCTCCACTTT
>TRBJ2-3|few|TRBV20-1|.
CSADSGDTQYF
TGCAGTGCAGATTCAGGAGATACGCAGTATTTT
>TRBJ2-7|few|TRBV7-2|.
CASSQYNYEQYF
TGTGCCAGCAGCCAATACAACTACGAGCAGTACTTC
>TRBJ2-7|few|TRBV10-3|TRBD1
CAIRPDRDEQYF
TGTGCCATCAGGCCCGACAGGGACGAGCAGTACTTC
>TRBJ2-7|many|TRBV7-8|TRBD2
CASSLKLAGIGFYEQYF
TGTGCCAGCAGCCTCAAACTAGCGGGGATAGGTTTCTACGAGCAGTACTTC
>TRBJ1-1|.|TRBV27|.
CASSLGGTRGTEAFF
TGTGCCAGCAGTCTGGGTGGCACGCGGGGCACTGAAGCTTTCTTT
>TRBJ1-5|few|TRBV6-2/TRBV6-3|.
CASSYRVLSNQPQHF
TGTGCCAGCAGTTACCGAGTTCTTAGCAATCAGCCCCAGCATTTT
>TRBJ2-1|few|TRBV7-6|.
CASSLQVRGAYEQFF
TGTGCCAGCAGTTTACAGGTTAGAGGGGCCTATGAGCAGTTCTTC
>TRBJ1-1|many|TRBV7-2|TRBD1
CASSPAGTGGAGTMNTEAFF
TGTGCCAGCAGCCCCGCGGGGACAGGGGGGGCCGGAACCATGAACACTGAAGCTTTCTTT
>TRBJ2-5|many|TRBV7-2|.
CASSPIGGSETQYF
TGTGCCAGCAGTCCTATCGGGGGAAGTGAGACCCAGTACTTC
>TRBJ2-7|many|TRBV10-3|TRBD1
CATVRTGGFYEQYF
TGTGCCACCGTACGGACAGGGGGCTTCTACGAGCAGTACTTC
>TRBJ1-5|.|TRBV4-1|.
CASSRFQGNQPQQF
TGCGCCAGCAGCCGCTTTCAGGGCAATCAGCCCCAGCAATTT
>TRBJ2-1|many|TRBV7-6|.
CASSPTPGSYNEQFF
TGTGCCAGCAGTCCGACCCCCGGCTCCTACAATGAGCAGTTCTTC
>TRBJ1-3|.|TRBV7-2|.
CASSLLQAGNTIYF
TGTGCCAGCAGCTTACTCCAAGCTGGAAACACCATATATTTT
>TRBJ2-5|.|TRBV7-2|TRBD2
CASSSAGGPEETQYF
TGTGCCAGCAGCTCAGCGGGGGGGCCGGAAGAGACCCAGTACTTC
>TRBJ2-5|.|TRBV20-1|.
CSAPQETQYF
TGCAGTGCTCCCCAAGAGACCCAGTACTTC
>TRBJ2-3|few|TRBV11-2|.
CASSADRGDTQYF
TGTGCCAGCAGCGCCGACAGAGGGGATACGCAGTATTTT
>TRBJ2-3|.|TRBV19|TRBD1
CASNRDRRTDTQYF
TGTGCCAGCAACCGGGACAGAAGAACAGATACGCAGTATTTT
>TRBJ1-1|.|TRBV28|TRBD1
CASRPAGTVGTEAFF
TGTGCCAGCAGACCCGCAGGGACAGTCGGAACTGAAGCTTTCTTT
>TRBJ2-1|.|TRBV19|TRBD1
CASSTGTGSVEFF
TGTGCCAGTAGTACCGGGACAGGGTCGGTTGAGTTCTTC
>TRBJ2-4|.|TRBV28|.
CASSFFSGGKNIQYF
TGTGCCAGCAGTTTCTTCTCCGGGGGCAAAAACATTCAGTACTTC
>TRBJ1-2|.|TRBV4-3|TRBD1
CASSQDRGQGHYGYTF
TGCGCCAGCAGCCAAGATCGTGGACAGGGCCACTATGGCTACACCTTC
>TRBJ1-4|few|TRBV5-4|TRBD1
CASSAAGGGEKLFF
TGTGCCAGCAGCGCCGCAGGGGGAGGTGAAAAACTGTTTTTT
>TRBJ2-3|.|TRBV6-2/TRBV6-3|.
CASSYSRRTQYF
TGTGCCAGCAGTTACTCGAGGAGGACGCAGTATTTT
>TRBJ1-5|.|TRBV7-9|.
CASSSGRGFNSNQPQHF
TGTGCCAGCAGCTCTGGGCGGGGGTTTAATAGCAATCAGCCCCAGCATTTT
>TRBJ1-2|.|TRBV6-2/TRBV6-3|.
CASSYFGANYGYTF
TGTGCCAGCAGTTACTTCGGGGCCAACTATGGCTACACCTTC
>TRBJ2-3|few|TRBV7-2|TRBD2
CASSHDGRGTDTQYF
TGTGCCAGCAGCCACGATGGGAGGGGCACAGATACGCAGTATTTT
>TRBJ2-1|few|TRBV24-1|TRBD1
CATSDFGQGQYNEQFF
TGTGCCACCAGTGATTTCGGACAGGGGCAATACAATGAGCAGTTCTTC
>TRBJ2-7|.|TRBV5-5|.
CASSWGDFSYEQYF
TGTGCCAGCAGCTGGGGTGACTTCTCCTACGAGCAGTACTTC
>TRBJ2-3|many|TRBV7-8|.
CASSLVYINALTDTQYF
TGTGCCAGCAGCTTAGTTTATATCAATGCCCTGACAGATACGCAGTATTTT
>TRBJ2-5|.|TRBV10-3|TRBD1
CAISESETGGTQYF
TGTGCCATCAGTGAGTCCGAGACAGGGGGAACCCAGTACTTC
>TRBJ2-1|.|TRBV2|TRBD2
CASKYSSGPYNEQFF
TGTGCCAGCAAGTATTCTAGCGGACCCTACAATGAGCAGTTCTTC
>TRBJ1-2|.|TRBV7-9|.
CASSLAGSTSGYTF
TGTGCCAGCAGCTTAGCGGGGTCCACTAGTGGCTACACCTTC
>TRBJ1-5|.|TRBV20-1|TRBD1
CSASRTGRSNQPQHF
TGCAGTGCTAGCCGGACAGGGCGGTCCAATCAGCCCCAGCATTTT
>TRBJ2-5|few|TRBV6-5|.
CASGGTVQETQYF
TGTGCCAGCGGGGGGACAGTCCAAGAGACCCAGTACTTC
>TRBJ2-7|once|TRBV20-1|.
CSALRDSSSYEQYF
TGCAGTGCCCTGAGAGACAGTAGCTCCTACGAGCAGTACTTC
>TRBJ1-1|few|TRBV30|.
CAWSPDMNTEAFF
TGTGCCTGGAGTCCGGATATGAACACTGAAGCTTTCTTT
>TRBJ1-5|.|TRBV12-5|TRBD1
CASGLSRDRVFKSNQPQHF
TGTGCTAGTGGTTTGTCCCGGGACAGGGTGTTTAAAAGCAATCAGCCCCAGCATTTT
>TRBJ1-4|.|TRBV25-1|.
CASTPAGWIEKLFF
TGTGCCAGCACCCCGGCGGGGTGGATTGAAAAACTGTTTTTT
>TRBJ2-2|.|TRBV4-1|.
CASSLRDTDTRELFF
TGCGCCAGCAGCCTCAGGGACACTGACACCAGGGAGCTGTTTTTT
>TRBJ2-4|.|TRBV12-3/TRBV12-4|.
CASSFAAIQYF
TGTGCCAGCAGTTTCGCGGCCATTCAGTACTTC
>TRBJ2-1|many|TRBV7-2|TRBD2
CASSLVPAGGYNEQFF
TGTGCCAGCAGCTTAGTTCCAGCGGGGGGATACAATGAGCAGTTCTTC
>TRBJ2-2|.|TRBV28|TRBD2
CASSLWTSGVLANTGELFF
TGTGCCAGCAGTTTATGGACTAGCGGGGTCCTCGCGAACACCGGGGAGCTGTTTTTT
>TRBJ2-7|few|TRBV12-3/TRBV12-4|TRBD1
CASASAGTGTYEQYF
TGTGCCAGCGCTTCTGCCGGGACAGGGACCTACGAGCAGTACTTC
>TRBJ1-1|.|TRBV7-8|.
CASSLARENWNTEAFF
TGTGCCAGCAGCTTAGCGCGTGAAAATTGGAACACTGAAGCTTTCTTT
>TRBJ1-3|.|TRBV19|.
CASSIDRSGNTIYF
TGTGCCAGTAGTATCGACAGGTCTGGAAACACCATATATTTT